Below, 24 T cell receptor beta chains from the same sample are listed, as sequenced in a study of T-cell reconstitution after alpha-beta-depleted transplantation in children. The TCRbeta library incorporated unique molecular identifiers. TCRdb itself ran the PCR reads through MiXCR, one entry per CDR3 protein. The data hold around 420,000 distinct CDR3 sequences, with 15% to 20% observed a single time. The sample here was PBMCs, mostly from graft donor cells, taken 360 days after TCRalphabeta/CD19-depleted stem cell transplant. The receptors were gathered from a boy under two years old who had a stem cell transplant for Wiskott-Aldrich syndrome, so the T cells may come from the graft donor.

CDR3 sequence (DNA): TGCGCCAGCAGCCAAGATGTACTAGCGGGAGTAAGGGATACGCAGTATTTT. It specifies CASSQDVLAGVRDTQYF. This chain links TRBV4-3 with TRBJ2-3; 11 bases are shared with TRBD2. J was trimmed by 6 bases and V by 0 bases; bases with no gene match: 8. This CDR3 has 17 residues. Germline CDR1 reads LGHNA; CDR2 reads YSLEER.

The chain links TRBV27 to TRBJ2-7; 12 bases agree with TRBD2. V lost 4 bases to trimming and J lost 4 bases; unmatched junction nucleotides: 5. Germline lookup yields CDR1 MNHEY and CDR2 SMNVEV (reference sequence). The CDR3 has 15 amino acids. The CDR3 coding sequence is TGTGCCAGCAGTTCCAGGACTAGCGGGAATTACGAGCAGTACTTC. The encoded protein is CASSSRTSGNYEQYF.

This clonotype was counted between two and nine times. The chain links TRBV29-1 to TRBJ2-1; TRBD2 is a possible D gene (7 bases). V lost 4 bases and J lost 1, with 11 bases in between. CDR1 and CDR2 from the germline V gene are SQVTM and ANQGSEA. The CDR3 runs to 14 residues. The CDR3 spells CSVVGGGSYNEQFF. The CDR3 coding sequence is TGCAGCGTTGTGGGAGGGGGGTCCTACAATGAGCAGTTCTTC.

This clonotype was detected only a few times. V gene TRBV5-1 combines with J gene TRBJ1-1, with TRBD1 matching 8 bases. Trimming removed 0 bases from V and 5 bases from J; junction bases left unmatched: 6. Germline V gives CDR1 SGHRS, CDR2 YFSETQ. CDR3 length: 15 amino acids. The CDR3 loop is CASSLATGVLTEAFF. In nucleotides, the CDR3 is TGCGCCAGCAGCTTGGCGACAGGGGTACTAACTGAAGCTTTCTTT.

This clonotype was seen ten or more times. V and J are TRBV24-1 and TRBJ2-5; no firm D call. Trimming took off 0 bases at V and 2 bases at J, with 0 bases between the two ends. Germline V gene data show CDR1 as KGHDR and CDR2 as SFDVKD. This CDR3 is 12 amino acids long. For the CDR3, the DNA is TGTGCCACCAGTGATTTGCAAGAGACCCAGTACTTC. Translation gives CATSDLQETQYF.

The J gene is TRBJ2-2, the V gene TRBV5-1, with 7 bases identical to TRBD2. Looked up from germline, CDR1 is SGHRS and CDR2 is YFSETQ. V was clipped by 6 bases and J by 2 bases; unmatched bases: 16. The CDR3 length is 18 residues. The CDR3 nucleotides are TGCGCCAGCAACACCTCACCGGGGCTAGCGGATAACACCGGGGAGCTGTTTTTT. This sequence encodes CASNTSPGLADNTGELFF. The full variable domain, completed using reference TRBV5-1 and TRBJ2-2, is KAGVTQTPRYLIKTRGQQVTLSCSPISGHRSVSWYQQTPGQGLQFLFEYFSETQRNKGNFPGRFSGRQFSNSRSEMNVSTLELGDSALYLCASNTSPGLADNTGELFFGEGSRLTVL.

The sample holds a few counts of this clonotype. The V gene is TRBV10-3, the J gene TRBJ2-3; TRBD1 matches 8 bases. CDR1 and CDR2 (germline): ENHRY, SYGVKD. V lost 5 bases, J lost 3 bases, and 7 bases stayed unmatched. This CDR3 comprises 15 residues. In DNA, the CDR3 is TGTGCCATCAGTAAAGGAGACAGGGGAACAGATACGCAGTATTTT. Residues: CAISKGDRGTDTQYF.

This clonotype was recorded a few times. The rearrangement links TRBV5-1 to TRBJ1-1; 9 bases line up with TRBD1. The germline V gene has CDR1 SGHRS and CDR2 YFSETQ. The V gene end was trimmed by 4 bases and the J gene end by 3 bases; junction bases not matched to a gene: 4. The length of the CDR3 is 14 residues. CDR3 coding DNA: TGCGCCAGCAGCGTCGACAGGGGGGACACTGAAGCTTTCTTT. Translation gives CASSVDRGDTEAFF.

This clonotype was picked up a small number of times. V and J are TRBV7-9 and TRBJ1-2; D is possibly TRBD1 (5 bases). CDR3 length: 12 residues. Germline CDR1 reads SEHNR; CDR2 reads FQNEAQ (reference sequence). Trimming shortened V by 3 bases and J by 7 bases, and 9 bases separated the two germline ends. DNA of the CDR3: TGTGCCAGCAGCTTGAGCCAGGGTGGCTACACCTTC. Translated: CASSLSQGGYTF.

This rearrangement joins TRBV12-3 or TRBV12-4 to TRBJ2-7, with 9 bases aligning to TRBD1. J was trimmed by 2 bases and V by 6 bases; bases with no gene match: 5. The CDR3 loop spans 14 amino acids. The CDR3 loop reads CASRPGQGPYEQYF. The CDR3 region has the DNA TGTGCCAGCAGACCGGGACAGGGTCCCTACGAGCAGTACTTC.

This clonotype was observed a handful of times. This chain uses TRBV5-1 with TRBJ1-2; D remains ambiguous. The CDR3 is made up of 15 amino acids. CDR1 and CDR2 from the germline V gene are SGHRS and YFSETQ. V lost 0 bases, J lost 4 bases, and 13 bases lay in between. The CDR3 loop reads CASSLAPSAIYGYTF. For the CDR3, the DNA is TGCGCCAGCAGCTTGGCCCCTTCGGCGATCTATGGCTACACCTTC.

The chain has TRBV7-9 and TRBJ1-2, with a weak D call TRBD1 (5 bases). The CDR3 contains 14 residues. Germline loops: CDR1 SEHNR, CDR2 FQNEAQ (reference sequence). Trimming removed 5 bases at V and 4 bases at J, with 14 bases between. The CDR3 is CASSLKGTLYGYTF. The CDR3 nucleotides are TGTGCCAGCAGCCTGAAGGGGACTCTCTATGGCTACACCTTC.

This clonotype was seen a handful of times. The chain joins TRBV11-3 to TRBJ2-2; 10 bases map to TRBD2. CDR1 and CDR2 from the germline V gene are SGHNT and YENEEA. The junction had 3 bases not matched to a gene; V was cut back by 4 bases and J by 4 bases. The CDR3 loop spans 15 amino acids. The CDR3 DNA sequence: TGTGCCAGCAGCTCAGTAGCGGGAGGCACCGGGGAGCTGTTTTTT. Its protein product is CASSSVAGGTGELFF.

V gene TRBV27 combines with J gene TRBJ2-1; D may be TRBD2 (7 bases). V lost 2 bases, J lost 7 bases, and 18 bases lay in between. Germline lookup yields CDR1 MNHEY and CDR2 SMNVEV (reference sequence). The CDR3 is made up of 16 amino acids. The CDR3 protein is CASSLGWGGRQNEQFF. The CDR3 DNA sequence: TGTGCCAGCAGTTTAGGTTGGGGGGGCCGTCAGAATGAGCAGTTCTTC.

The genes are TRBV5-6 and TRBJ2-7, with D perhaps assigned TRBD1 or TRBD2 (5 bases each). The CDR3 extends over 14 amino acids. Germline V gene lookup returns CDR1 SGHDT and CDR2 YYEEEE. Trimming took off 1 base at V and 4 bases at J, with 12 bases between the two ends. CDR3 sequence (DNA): TGTGCCAGCAGCTTGAGAGGGGAAGATTACGAGCAGTACTTC. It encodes CASSLRGEDYEQYF.

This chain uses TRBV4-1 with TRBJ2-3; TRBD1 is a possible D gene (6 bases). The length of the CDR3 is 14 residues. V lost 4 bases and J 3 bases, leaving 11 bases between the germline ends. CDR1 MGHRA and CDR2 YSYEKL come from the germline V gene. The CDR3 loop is CASSRGPDTDTQYF. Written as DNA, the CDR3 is TGCGCCAGCAGCCGGGGGCCCGATACAGATACGCAGTATTTT.

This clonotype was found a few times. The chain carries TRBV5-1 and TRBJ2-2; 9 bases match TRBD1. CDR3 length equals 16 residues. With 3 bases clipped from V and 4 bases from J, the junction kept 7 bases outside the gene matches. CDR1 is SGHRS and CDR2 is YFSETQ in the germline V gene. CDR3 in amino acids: CASSCNRGQVTGELFF. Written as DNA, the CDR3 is TGCGCCAGCAGCTGCAACAGGGGGCAAGTCACCGGGGAGCTGTTTTTT.

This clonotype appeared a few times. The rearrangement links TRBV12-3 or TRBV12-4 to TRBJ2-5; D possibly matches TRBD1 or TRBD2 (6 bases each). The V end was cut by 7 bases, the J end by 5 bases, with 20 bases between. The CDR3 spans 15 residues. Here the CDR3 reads CASTKSRGGGETQYF. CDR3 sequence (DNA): TGTGCCAGCACCAAGAGCAGGGGTGGAGGGGAGACCCAGTACTTC.

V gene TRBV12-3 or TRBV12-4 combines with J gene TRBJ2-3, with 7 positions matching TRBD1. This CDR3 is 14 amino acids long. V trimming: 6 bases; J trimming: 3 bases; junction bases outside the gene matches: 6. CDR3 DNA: TGTGCCAGCAGCAGGGGACAGAGGACAGATACGCAGTATTTT. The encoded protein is CASSRGQRTDTQYF.

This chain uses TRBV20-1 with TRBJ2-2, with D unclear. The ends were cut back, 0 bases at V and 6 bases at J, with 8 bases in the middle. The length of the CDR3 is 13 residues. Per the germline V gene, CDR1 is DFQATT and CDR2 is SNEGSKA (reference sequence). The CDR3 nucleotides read TGCAGTGCTAGAGATCTAATTGCCGGGGAGCTGTTTTTT. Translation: CSARDLIAGELFF.

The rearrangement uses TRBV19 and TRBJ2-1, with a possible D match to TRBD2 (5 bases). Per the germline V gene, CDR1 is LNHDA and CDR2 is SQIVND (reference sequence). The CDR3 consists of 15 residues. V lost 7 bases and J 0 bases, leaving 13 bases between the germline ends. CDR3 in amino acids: CASIPGSSSYNEQFF. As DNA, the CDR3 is TGTGCCAGTATACCGGGAAGCAGCTCCTACAATGAGCAGTTCTTC.

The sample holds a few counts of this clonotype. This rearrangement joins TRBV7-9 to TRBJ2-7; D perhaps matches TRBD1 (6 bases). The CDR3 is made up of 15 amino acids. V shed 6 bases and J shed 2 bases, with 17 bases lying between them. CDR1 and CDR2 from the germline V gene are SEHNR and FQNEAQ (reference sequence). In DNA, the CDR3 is TGTGCCAGCAGTTCGACAGGACAGCTTCCCTACGAGCAGTACTTC. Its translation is CASSSTGQLPYEQYF. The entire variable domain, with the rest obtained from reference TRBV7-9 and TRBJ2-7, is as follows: DTGVSQNPRHKITKRGQNVTFRCDPISEHNRLYWYRQTLGQGPEFLTYFQNEAQLEKSRLLSDRFSAERPKGSFSTLEIQRTEQGDSAMYLCASSSTGQLPYEQYFGPGTRLTVT.

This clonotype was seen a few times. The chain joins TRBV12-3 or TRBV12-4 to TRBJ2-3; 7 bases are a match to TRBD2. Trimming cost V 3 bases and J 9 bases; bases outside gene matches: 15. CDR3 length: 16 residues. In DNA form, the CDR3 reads TGTGCCAGCAGTTTCCTCCCATCCGAAGGACTAGGAACGCAGTATTTT. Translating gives CASSFLPSEGLGTQYF.

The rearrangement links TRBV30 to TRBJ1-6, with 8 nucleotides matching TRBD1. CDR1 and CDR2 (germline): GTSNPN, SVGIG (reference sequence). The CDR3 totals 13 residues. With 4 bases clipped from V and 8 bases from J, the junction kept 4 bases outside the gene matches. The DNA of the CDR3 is TGTGCCTGGACACAGGGGGAATATTCACCCCTCCACTTT. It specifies CAWTQGEYSPLHF.